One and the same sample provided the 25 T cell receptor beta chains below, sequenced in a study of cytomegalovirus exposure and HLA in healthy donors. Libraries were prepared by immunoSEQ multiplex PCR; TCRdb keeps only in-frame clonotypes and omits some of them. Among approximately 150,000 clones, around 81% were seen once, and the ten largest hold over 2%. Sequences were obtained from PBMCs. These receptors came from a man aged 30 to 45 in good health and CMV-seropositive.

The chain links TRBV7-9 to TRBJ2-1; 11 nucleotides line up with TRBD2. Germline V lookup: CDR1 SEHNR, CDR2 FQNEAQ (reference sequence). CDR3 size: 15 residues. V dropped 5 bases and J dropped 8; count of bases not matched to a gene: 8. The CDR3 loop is CASSTRTSGWDEQFF. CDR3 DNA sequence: TGTGCCAGCAGCACGAGGACTAGCGGGTGGGATGAGCAGTTCTTC.

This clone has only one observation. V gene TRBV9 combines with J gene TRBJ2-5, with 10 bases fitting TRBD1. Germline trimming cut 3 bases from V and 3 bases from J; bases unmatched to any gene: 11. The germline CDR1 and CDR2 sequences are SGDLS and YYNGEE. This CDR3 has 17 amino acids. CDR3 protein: CASSAPDRGRFEETQYF. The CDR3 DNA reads TGTGCCAGCAGCGCCCCCGACAGGGGGCGCTTCGAAGAGACCCAGTACTTC.

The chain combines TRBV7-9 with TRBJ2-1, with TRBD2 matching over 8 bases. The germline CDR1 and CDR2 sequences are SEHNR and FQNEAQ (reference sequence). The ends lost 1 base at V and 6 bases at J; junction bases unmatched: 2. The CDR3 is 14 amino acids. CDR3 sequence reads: CASSLVAGINEQFF. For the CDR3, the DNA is TGTGCCAGCAGCTTAGTAGCGGGGATCAATGAGCAGTTCTTC. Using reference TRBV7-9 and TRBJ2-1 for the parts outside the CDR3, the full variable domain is DTGVSQNPRHKITKRGQNVTFRCDPISEHNRLYWYRQTLGQGPEFLTYFQNEAQLEKSRLLSDRFSAERPKGSFSTLEIQRTEQGDSAMYLCASSLVAGINEQFFGPGTRLTVL.

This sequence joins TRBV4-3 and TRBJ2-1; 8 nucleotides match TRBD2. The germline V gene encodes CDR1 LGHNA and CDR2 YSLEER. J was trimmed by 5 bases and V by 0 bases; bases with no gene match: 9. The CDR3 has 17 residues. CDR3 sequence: CASSQDSPSGGNNEQFF. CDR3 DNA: TGCGCCAGCAGCCAAGATTCCCCCAGCGGGGGCAACAATGAGCAGTTCTTC.

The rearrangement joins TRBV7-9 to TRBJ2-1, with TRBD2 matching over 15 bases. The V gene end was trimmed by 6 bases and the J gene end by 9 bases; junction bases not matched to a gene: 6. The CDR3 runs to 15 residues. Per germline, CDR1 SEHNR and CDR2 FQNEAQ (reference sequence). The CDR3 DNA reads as TGTGCCAGCAGGAGTGGGACTAGCGGGGGGACTGAGCAGTTCTTC. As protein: CASRSGTSGGTEQFF.

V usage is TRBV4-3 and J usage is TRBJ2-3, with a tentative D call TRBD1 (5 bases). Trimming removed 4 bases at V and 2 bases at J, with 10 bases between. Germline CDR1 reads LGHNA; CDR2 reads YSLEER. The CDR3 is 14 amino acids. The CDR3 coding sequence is TGCGCCAGCAGCCTTCAGACAGCCACAGATACGCAGTATTTT. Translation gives CASSLQTATDTQYF.

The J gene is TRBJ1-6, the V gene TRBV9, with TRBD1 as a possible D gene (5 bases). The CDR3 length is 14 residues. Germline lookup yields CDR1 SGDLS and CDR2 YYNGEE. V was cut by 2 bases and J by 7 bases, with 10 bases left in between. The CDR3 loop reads CASSVGGINSPLHF. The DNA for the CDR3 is TGTGCCAGCAGCGTCGGGGGAATAAATTCACCCCTCCACTTT.

The CDR3 region is CAISDDGQGRKEKLFF. Written as DNA, the CDR3 is TGTGCCATCAGTGACGACGGACAGGGACGGAAGGAAAAACTGTTTTTT. The chain combines TRBV10-3 with TRBJ1-4; 8 nucleotides line up with TRBD1. Losses at the gene ends were 3 bases for V and 8 bases for J; bases not matched to a gene: 11. Germline-derived CDR1 and CDR2 are ENHRY and SYGVKD. The CDR3 loop spans 16 amino acids.

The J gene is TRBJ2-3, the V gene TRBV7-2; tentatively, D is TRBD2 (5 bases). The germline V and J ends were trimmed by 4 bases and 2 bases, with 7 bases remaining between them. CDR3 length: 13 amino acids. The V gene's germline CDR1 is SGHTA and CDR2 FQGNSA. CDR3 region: CASSSDYTDTQYF. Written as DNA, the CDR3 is TGTGCCAGCAGCTCCGACTACACAGATACGCAGTATTTT.

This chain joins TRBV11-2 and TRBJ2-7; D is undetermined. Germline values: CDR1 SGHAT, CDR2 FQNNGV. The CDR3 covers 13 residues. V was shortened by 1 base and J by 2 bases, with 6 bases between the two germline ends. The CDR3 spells CASSLGAAYEQYF. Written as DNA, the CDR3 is TGTGCCAGCAGCTTAGGGGCTGCCTACGAGCAGTACTTC. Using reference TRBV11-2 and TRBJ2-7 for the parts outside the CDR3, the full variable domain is EAGVAQSPRYKIIEKRQSVAFWCNPISGHATLYWYQQILGQGPKLLIQFQNNGVVDDSQLPKDRFSAERLKGVDSTLKIQPAKLEDSAVYLCASSLGAAYEQYFGPGTRLTVT.

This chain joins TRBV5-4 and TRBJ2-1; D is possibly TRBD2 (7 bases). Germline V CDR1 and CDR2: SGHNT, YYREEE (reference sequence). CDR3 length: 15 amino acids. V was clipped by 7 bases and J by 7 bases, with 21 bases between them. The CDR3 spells CASGSDGGPGNEQFF. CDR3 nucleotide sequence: TGTGCCAGCGGCTCGGACGGGGGGCCTGGGAATGAGCAGTTCTTC.

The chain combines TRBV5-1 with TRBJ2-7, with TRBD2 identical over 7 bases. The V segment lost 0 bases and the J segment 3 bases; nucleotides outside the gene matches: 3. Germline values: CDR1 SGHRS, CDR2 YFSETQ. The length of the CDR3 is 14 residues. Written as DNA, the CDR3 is TGCGCCAGCAGCTTGGCCAGCGGGGTCTACGAGCAGTACTTC. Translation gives CASSLASGVYEQYF.

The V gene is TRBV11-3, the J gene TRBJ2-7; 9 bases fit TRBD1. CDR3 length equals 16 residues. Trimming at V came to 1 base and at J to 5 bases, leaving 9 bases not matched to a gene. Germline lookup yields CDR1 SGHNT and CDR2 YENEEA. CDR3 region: CASSLGRDREINEQYF. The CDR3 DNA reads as TGTGCCAGCAGCTTAGGCCGGGACAGGGAAATCAACGAGCAGTACTTC.

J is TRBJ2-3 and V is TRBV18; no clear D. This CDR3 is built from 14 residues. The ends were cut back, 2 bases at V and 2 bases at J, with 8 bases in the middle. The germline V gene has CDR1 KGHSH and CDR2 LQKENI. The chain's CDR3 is CASSPAANTDTQYF. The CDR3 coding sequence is TGTGCCAGCTCACCAGCGGCCAACACAGATACGCAGTATTTT.

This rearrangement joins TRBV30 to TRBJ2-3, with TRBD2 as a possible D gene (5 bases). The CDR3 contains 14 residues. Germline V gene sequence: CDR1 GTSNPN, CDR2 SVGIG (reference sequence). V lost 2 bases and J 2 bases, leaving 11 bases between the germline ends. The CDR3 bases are TGTGCCTGGAGTTCGACTACCTCCACAGATACGCAGTATTTT. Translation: CAWSSTTSTDTQYF.

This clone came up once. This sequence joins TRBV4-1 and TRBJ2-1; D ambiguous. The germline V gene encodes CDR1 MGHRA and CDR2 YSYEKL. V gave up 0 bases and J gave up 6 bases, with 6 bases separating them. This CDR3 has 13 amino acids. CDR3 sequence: CASSQDTGNEQFF. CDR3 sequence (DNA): TGCGCCAGCAGCCAAGATACGGGCAATGAGCAGTTCTTC.

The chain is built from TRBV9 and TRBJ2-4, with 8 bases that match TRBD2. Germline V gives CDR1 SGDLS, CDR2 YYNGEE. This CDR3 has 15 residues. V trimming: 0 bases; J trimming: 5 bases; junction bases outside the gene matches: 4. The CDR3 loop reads CASSVAGTSENIQYF. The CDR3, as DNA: TGTGCCAGCAGCGTAGCTGGGACTAGTGAAAACATTCAGTACTTC.

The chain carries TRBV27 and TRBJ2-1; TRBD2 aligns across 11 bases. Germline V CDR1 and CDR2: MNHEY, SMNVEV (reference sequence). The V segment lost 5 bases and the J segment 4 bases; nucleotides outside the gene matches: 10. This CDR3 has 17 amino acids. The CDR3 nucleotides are TGTGCCAGCAGTCCCTCCCCACTAGCGGGGGAGTACAATGAGCAGTTCTTC. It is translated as CASSPSPLAGEYNEQFF.

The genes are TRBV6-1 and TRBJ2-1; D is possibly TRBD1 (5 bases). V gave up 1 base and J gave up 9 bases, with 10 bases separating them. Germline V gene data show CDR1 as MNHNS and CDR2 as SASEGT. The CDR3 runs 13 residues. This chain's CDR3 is CASSEGGRGEQFF. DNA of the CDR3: TGTGCCAGCAGTGAAGGGGGTAGGGGTGAGCAGTTCTTC.

In DNA form, the CDR3 reads TGTGCCAGCAGCAAGACGGGACAGGAGGGGTTTCTGGCAGCTTTCTTT. Amino acid sequence: CASSKTGQEGFLAAFF. The chain has TRBV21-1 and TRBJ1-1; TRBD1, the table's D call, lacks a check against the DNA. TRBV21-1 is assigned pseudogene status. The CDR3 has 16 amino acids.

The CDR3 bases are TGTGCCAGCAGCGTAGGGGGACAGGGAATTTCCGAGCAGTACTTC. Protein product: CASSVGGQGISEQYF. The genes are TRBV9 and TRBJ2-7, with 9 bases matching TRBD1. J lost 6 bases, V lost 0 bases, and 7 bases had no gene match. Germline CDR1 is SGDLS and CDR2 is YYNGEE. The CDR3 sequence is 15 residues long.

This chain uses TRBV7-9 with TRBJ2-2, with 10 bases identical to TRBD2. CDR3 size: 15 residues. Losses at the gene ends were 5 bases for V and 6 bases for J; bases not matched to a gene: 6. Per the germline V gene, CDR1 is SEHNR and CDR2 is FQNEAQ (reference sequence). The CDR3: CASSPEAGGPGELFF. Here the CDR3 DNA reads TGTGCCAGCAGCCCTGAAGCGGGGGGGCCCGGGGAGCTGTTTTTT. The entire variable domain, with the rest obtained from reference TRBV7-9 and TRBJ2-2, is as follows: DTGVSQNPRHKITKRGQNVTFRCDPISEHNRLYWYRQTLGQGPEFLTYFQNEAQLEKSRLLSDRFSAERPKGSFSTLEIQRTEQGDSAMYLCASSPEAGGPGELFFGEGSRLTVL.

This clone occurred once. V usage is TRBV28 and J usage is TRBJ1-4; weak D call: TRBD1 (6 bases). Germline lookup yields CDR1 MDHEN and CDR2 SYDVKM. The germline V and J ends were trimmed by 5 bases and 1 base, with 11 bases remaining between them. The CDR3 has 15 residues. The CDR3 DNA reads TGTGCCAGCAGTCCACGGACAGAAACTAATGAAAAACTGTTTTTT. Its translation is CASSPRTETNEKLFF.

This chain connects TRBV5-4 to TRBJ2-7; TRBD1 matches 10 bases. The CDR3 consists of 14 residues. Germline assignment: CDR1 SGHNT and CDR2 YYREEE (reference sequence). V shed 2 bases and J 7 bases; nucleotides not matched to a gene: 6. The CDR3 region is CASSFGQGGVEQYF. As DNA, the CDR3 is TGTGCCAGCAGCTTTGGACAGGGGGGTGTAGAGCAGTACTTC.

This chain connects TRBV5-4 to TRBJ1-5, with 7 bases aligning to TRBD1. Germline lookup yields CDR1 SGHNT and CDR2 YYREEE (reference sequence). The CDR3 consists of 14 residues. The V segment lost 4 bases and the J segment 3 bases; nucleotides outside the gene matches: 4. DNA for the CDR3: TGTGCCAGCAGCATTACAGGGGTCAATCAGCCCCAGCATTTT. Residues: CASSITGVNQPQHF.